The sequence of this TCR beta chain was determined in a study of HIV-infected patients and healthy controls (TCRdb year 2014). Notes on the research overall: The question the study tested was whether immune perturbation and reconstitution could be captured by deep TCR repertoire sequencing of small blood samples from HIV patients.

This clonotype was seen repeatedly, ten times or more. The antigen it recognizes is unknown. Per-base quality was not reported, and no clone a single base away is much larger than it. Roughly 0.55 ug RNA was reverse transcribed with SuperScript III using primers against the alpha and beta constant regions. Separate libraries for the alpha and beta chains were generated through chain-specific third strand synthesis that incorporated multiplexing indices. The protocol used a single primer pair to amplify all rearrangements within a chain, which avoided primer bias, and attached molecular barcodes to each cDNA molecule. The SP2 sequencing primer site and a random hexamer were carried on a 5' RACE adapter, to which purified cDNA was joined by T4 RNA Ligase 1. Second strand synthesis was performed with Phusion polymerase and primed from the SP2 site, and slow temperature ramps were applied to favor optimal annealing. The 12-nucleotide barcode on each molecule comprised two random hexamer sequences, both introduced before amplification and concatenated. P5 and P7 adapter elements plus a second index were added in a short first PCR, which was followed by a roughly 25-cycle amplification PCR with P5s and P7 primers. In total the libraries went through 25 to 35 PCR cycles, after which the libraries were quantified on a Qubit, sized on a Bioanalyzer, and diluted to roughly 4.2 nM. The normalized libraries were sequenced on an Illumina MiSeq using 2 x 250 paired-end kits. Into about 10 ul Tris-Cl, the reverse transcription reactions were eluted following cleanup on MinElute columns. Adapter ligations ran for approximately 25 hours at 16 degrees C and were afterwards cleaned with AMPure XP beads at a 1:1 ratio. On the authors' methods: Demultiplexed FASTQ files were processed with a modified Decombinator by which V, J, insert and barcode information was output. Any sequence that shared a barcode yet differed from the dominant sequence was discarded as an error, and the number of original cDNA molecules was estimated by counting barcodes clustered at Levenshtein distance 3. For downstream analyses, the R packages ineq, vegan, igraph and RCytoscape were used, along with IMGT nomenclature and CDR3 definitions. To avoid skew from clonal expansion, each TCR was counted once, and V gene usage was computed over distinct sequences. Within a donor, similarity networks joined unique CDR3 amino acid sequences in every case where two of them were separated by a single Levenshtein edit. In the repertoires, a search was made for a compiled set of published HIV-specific CDR3s (about 97 alpha, 650 to 750 beta) and CMV-specific CDR3s (about 13 alpha, 253 beta). Random subsampling to size-matched repertoires showed patients' decreased diversity was not caused by their lower sequence numbers. TCRdb itself trimmed the public reads at Q25 with fastp, ran MiXCR and retained productive beta chains. One record per CDR3 amino acid sequence lists the most common genes and DNA. The authors' filters were not applied to this entry. The sample table holds nearly 25,000 distinct CDR3 sequences, of which roughly 8.7% were seen once. In total, the top ten clones hold 4% of the sample.

General study outcomes and caveats: HIV-associated CDR3s exhibited a significant reduction in frequency during therapy, whereas CMV-associated CDR3s exhibited no significant change, although the majority increased in frequency. Alpha-chain CDR3s from MAIT cells occurred at high frequency in healthy controls but were severely depleted in HIV+ repertoires. Only sixteen HIV-infected individuals were processed, which the authors considered a major limit on how widely the findings apply. Eight alpha and eight beta V genes showed significantly different mean usage between HIV-infected patients and controls. Pairing of alpha and beta chains was not determined in the samples. The dynamics of distinct T-cell subpopulations could not be separated, and sequencing depth was restricted, because whole blood was used. Healthy controls shared more CDR3s between individuals than HIV+ patients, by Jaccard index and by count of highly shared sequences. HLA typing of donors was not performed in the study. Rare events from HIV-infected data received too much weight under size-matching, and comparisons were complicated by unequal numbers of distinct sequences between patients and controls. HIV-infected repertoires showed significantly elevated mean Gini indices relative to controls, which possibly reflects oligoclonality. Size-matched repertoire data did not replicate the apparent post-therapy recovery of the Gini index in HIV-infected patients. The observed differences in diversity were not explained by the slight differences in age and sex profiles between the study cohorts. Compared with untreated HIV+ repertoires, healthy control repertoires had roughly threefold more distinct CDR3s and higher Shannon diversity.

Since whole blood was used without any cell fractionation, the repertoire reflected all peripheral T cells in unsorted form. As controls, ten healthy donors without infection were sampled, and four of the ten donors were sampled a second time around 14 weeks later. An approximately 2.7 ml sample of peripheral blood was drawn into Tempus tubes for RNA extraction. The TURBO-DNase kit was used to remove leftover genomic DNA, and GLOBINclear was used to deplete globin mRNA. The sequence derives from an adult in good health. The sequenced sample was blood.

The CDR3 reads CASSYRANTEAFF. The DNA sequence reads TGTGCCAGTAGTTACAGGGCCAACACTGAAGCTTTCTTT. Recombination connected TRBV19 to TRBJ1-1; a tentative D match to TRBD1 spans 6 bases. Cut back by 5 bases and 2 bases, the V and J ends lie 9 bases apart. The germline V gene (reference sequence) gives CDR1 as LNHDA and CDR2 as SQIVND. Including cysteine and phenylalanine, the CDR3 has 13 amino acids. Of the read, only the CDR3 DNA is kept; its 39 bases are in frame from base 1.